The 13 T cell receptor beta chains below come from one sample, sequenced in a study of blood T cell repertoires in COVID-19 (dated by TCRdb to 2020 to 2021). To prepare the library, the immunoSEQ multiplex PCR assay was applied. TCRdb's version of the immuneACCESS table is confined to in-frame rearrangements and falls short of the full clone set. An unresolved V gene accounts for under half of the shortfall where checked; the remainder is of unknown origin. The sample table lists a few hundred thousand clones, more than 70% of them with a count of one. The ten largest clones take up around 4.5% of the sample. The sequencing sample was made of PBMCs or T cells enriched from blood (not recorded which). The receptors here all came from a man aged 30 to 39 with acute COVID-19.

As regards this clone: The same CDR3 is also encoded by other DNA sequences in this sample. The chain uses TRBV10-3 and TRBJ1-2; 10 bases map to TRBD1. Per germline, CDR1 ENHRY and CDR2 SYGVKD. The CDR3 spans 14 residues. After removal of 5 bases from V and 4 bases from J, the junction contained 4 bases not matched to a gene. The CDR3 loop reads CAISLGQGSYGYTF. DNA of the CDR3: TGTGCCATCAGTCTGGGACAGGGGAGCTATGGCTACACCTTC.

This sequence joins TRBV6-1 and TRBJ2-7; a weak D match, TRBD2 (5 bases). In germline, CDR1 is MNHNS, CDR2 SASEGT. V was trimmed by 2 bases and J by 6 bases, leaving 17 bases between them. There are 15 residues in the CDR3. CDR3 residues: CASSERWRHGPEQYF. CDR3 in DNA: TGTGCCAGCAGTGAAAGGTGGAGGCATGGCCCCGAGCAGTACTTC.

The chain recombines TRBV27 with TRBJ2-1; 7 nucleotides align to TRBD2. V was clipped by 4 bases and J by 4 bases; unmatched bases: 7. The CDR3 covers 15 residues. Germline CDR1 is MNHEY and CDR2 is SMNVEV (reference sequence). CDR3: CASSSGLADYNEQFF. Written as DNA, the CDR3 is TGTGCCAGCAGTTCCGGGCTAGCGGATTACAATGAGCAGTTCTTC.

This clone appeared a single time. The chain joins TRBV3-1 (or the pseudogene TRBV3-2) to TRBJ2-3; tentatively, D is TRBD2 (6 bases). Trimming removed 4 bases at V and 1 base at J, with 15 bases between. Per the germline V gene, CDR1 is LGHDT and CDR2 is YNNKEL (reference sequence). The CDR3 contains 16 residues. Here the CDR3 DNA reads TGTGCCAGCAGCCGCCGTCGTGGCGGGGGCACAGATACGCAGTATTTT. Amino acids: CASSRRRGGGTDTQYF.

The CDR3 sequence: CASSYQGNGYTF. CDR3 coding DNA: TGTGCCAGCAGTTACCAGGGGAATGGCTACACCTTC. The chain couples TRBV6-5 to TRBJ1-2, with a possible D match to TRBD1 (6 bases). Germline V CDR1 and CDR2: MNHEY, SVGAGI. CDR3 length: 12 residues. Trimming shortened V by 2 bases and J by 6 bases, and 7 bases separated the two germline ends.

CDR3 nucleotide sequence: TGTGCCACCAGCAGAGATCGGACAGTGGGATCACCCCTCCACTTT. It translates to CATSRDRTVGSPLHF. This chain links TRBV15 with TRBJ1-6; TRBD1 might be the D (6 bases). V lost 0 bases and J lost 10, with 13 bases in between. In germline, CDR1 is LNHNV, CDR2 YYDKDF (reference sequence). The CDR3 runs 15 residues. The full variable domain, with the rest looked up from reference TRBV15 and TRBJ1-6, is DAMVIQNPRYQVTQFGKPVTLSCSQTLNHNVMYWYQQKSSQAPKLLFHYYDKDFNNEADTPDNFQSRRPNTSFCFLDIRSPGLGDTAMYLCATSRDRTVGSPLHFGNGTRLTVT.

The V call is TRBV3-1 (or the pseudogene TRBV3-2), the J call TRBJ2-5; 12 nucleotides line up with TRBD2. Trimming cost V 5 bases and J 1 base; bases outside gene matches: 8. Germline V gene sequence: CDR1 LGHDT, CDR2 YNNKEL (reference sequence). The CDR3 totals 17 residues. CDR3 in amino acids: CASSSLTSGGPQETQYF. CDR3 bases: TGTGCCAGCAGCTCTTTGACTAGCGGGGGACCCCAAGAGACCCAGTACTTC.

The J gene is TRBJ2-2, the V gene TRBV1; the table names TRBD2, a call not compared with the DNA. TRBV1 has pseudogene status. There are 18 residues in the CDR3. CDR3 amino acids: CTSSLRGSGGLNTGELFF. In DNA, the CDR3 is TGCACCAGCAGCCTCCGGGGTAGCGGGGGCTTGAACACCGGGGAGCTGTTTTTT.

V is TRBV19 and J is TRBJ2-7; TRBD1 matches at 7 bases. V trimming: 1 base; J trimming: 3 bases; junction bases outside the gene matches: 6. This CDR3 has 15 amino acids. Germline lookup yields CDR1 LNHDA and CDR2 SQIVND (reference sequence). The CDR3: CASSIAAGGFYEQYF. DNA for the CDR3: TGTGCCAGTAGTATAGCGGCAGGGGGATTCTACGAGCAGTACTTC.

The rearrangement links TRBV7-2 to TRBJ1-2; no reliable D call. The ends were cut back, 1 base at V and 2 bases at J, with 5 bases in the middle. This CDR3 has 13 residues. CDR1 SGHTA and CDR2 FQGNSA come from the germline V gene. Here the CDR3 reads CASSLDGNYGYTF. DNA of the CDR3: TGTGCCAGCAGCTTAGACGGGAACTATGGCTACACCTTC.

The chain uses TRBV30 and TRBJ2-7; no clear D. Germline V gene sequence: CDR1 GTSNPN, CDR2 SVGIG (reference sequence). CDR3 length equals 14 residues. V was clipped by 0 bases and J by 0 bases, with 9 bases between them. The CDR3 nucleotides read TGTGCCTGGAGTGTACTCGGGTTCTCCTACGAGCAGTACTTC. Translating gives CAWSVLGFSYEQYF.

This clone showed up just once. The J gene is TRBJ2-4, the V gene TRBV10-2; 8 bases fit TRBD1. The CDR3 runs to 14 residues. J was trimmed by 0 bases and V by 6 bases; bases with no gene match: 1. The germline V gene has CDR1 WSHSY and CDR2 SAAADI. The CDR3 nucleotides are TGCGCCAGCAGGCAGGGGGCAGCCAAAAACATTCAGTACTTC. Residues: CASRQGAAKNIQYF.

The rearrangement links TRBV10-3 to TRBJ1-1; TRBD1 agrees at 7 bases. Germline lookup yields CDR1 ENHRY and CDR2 SYGVKD. J lost 3 bases, V lost 7 bases, and 5 bases had no gene match. The CDR3 totals 13 residues. The CDR3 reads CAIMSTGHTEAFF. In DNA form, the CDR3 reads TGTGCCATCATGTCGACAGGGCACACTGAAGCTTTCTTT.